Following are 8 T cell receptor beta chains from one sample sequenced in a study of PD-1 blockade in classical Hodgkin lymphoma. Method: immunoSEQ multiplex PCR; TCRdb's copy keeps in-frame clones and lacks some. The sample has about 26,000 clones, 67% seen once. With no exception, relapse followed autologous stem cell transplantation in all patients, and brentuximab vedotin exposure varied. Specimen: peripheral blood mononuclear cells (PBMCs), collected before the second cycle of nivolumab. The receptors stem from a human donor with classical Hodgkin lymphoma.

This clone was recorded a few times. The rearrangement joins TRBV19 to TRBJ2-2; a weak D match, TRBD1 (6 bases). Trimming removed 7 bases at V and 5 bases at J, with 17 bases between. Germline CDR1 and CDR2: LNHDA and SQIVND (reference sequence). The CDR3 runs to 15 residues. The CDR3 here is CASTSTGTITGELFF. CDR3 bases: TGTGCCAGTACTAGCACCGGGACAATTACCGGGGAGCTGTTTTTT.

This clone was seen once. The J gene is TRBJ1-2, the V gene TRBV6-5; D is perhaps TRBD1 (6 bases). The ends were cut back, 6 bases at V and 3 bases at J, with 11 bases in the middle. CDR3 length: 13 residues. Germline assignment: CDR1 MNHEY and CDR2 SVGAGI. The CDR3 sequence: CASSPGAHYGYTF. In nucleotides, the CDR3 is TGTGCCAGCAGCCCAGGGGCGCACTATGGCTACACCTTC.

The chain employs TRBV28 and TRBJ1-4; D ambiguous. CDR3 length: 14 amino acids. The germline V gene has CDR1 MDHEN and CDR2 SYDVKM. Trimming took off 3 bases at V and 7 bases at J, with 12 bases between the two ends. CDR3 amino acids: CASSLSREAEKLFF. CDR3 DNA sequence: TGTGCCAGCAGTTTGTCCCGGGAAGCTGAAAAACTGTTTTTT.

Only a few counts were recorded for this clone. V and J are TRBV28 and TRBJ2-4; 7 positions match TRBD1. V shed 5 bases, J shed 0 bases, and the junction held 1 base outside the gene matches. Germline V gene sequence: CDR1 MDHEN, CDR2 SYDVKM. This CDR3 comprises 14 residues. As DNA, the CDR3 is TGTGCCAGCAGTCCAGGGGGAGCCAAAAACATTCAGTACTTC. This codes for CASSPGGAKNIQYF.

This chain links TRBV25-1 with TRBJ2-2; no clear D gene. V shed 2 bases and J shed 8 bases, with 12 bases lying between them. Germline V gene data show CDR1 as MGHDK and CDR2 as SYGVNS. CDR3 length: 14 residues. The CDR3 DNA reads TGTGCCAGCAGTGAAAGACCCGAAGCAGGGGAGCTGTTTTTT. This encodes CASSERPEAGELFF.

V is TRBV4-1 and J is TRBJ2-6; 8 bases align to TRBD1. J was trimmed by 2 bases and V by 4 bases; bases with no gene match: 7. Per the germline V gene, CDR1 is MGHRA and CDR2 is YSYEKL. The CDR3 loop spans 17 amino acids. CDR3 in amino acids: CASSPLTGEPGANVLTF. For the CDR3, the DNA is TGCGCCAGCAGCCCTCTGACAGGGGAGCCTGGGGCCAACGTCCTGACTTTC.

The chain has TRBV7-2 and TRBJ2-3; D is uncertain. This CDR3 comprises 13 residues. Trimming took off 5 bases at V and 4 bases at J, with 10 bases between the two ends. Germline lookup yields CDR1 SGHTA and CDR2 FQGNSA. The CDR3 DNA reads as TGTGCCAGCAGCCCTCTCCCAGCAGATACGCAGTATTTT. Amino acids: CASSPLPADTQYF. The variable domain in full, completed from reference TRBV7-2 and TRBJ2-3, reads GAGVSQSPSNKVTEKGKDVELRCDPISGHTALYWYRQSLGQGLEFLIYFQGNSAPDKSGLPSDRFSAERTGGSVSTLTIQRTQQEDSAVYLCASSPLPADTQYFGPGTRLTVL.

The chain employs TRBV11-3 and TRBJ2-1, with no clear D. The CDR3 contains 15 residues. Deletions cut 1 base from V and 3 bases from J, with 10 bases between. Germline V gives CDR1 SGHNT, CDR2 YENEEA. The CDR3 loop reads CASSLGGEHYNEQFF. CDR3 DNA sequence: TGTGCCAGCAGCTTAGGCGGAGAACACTACAATGAGCAGTTCTTC.